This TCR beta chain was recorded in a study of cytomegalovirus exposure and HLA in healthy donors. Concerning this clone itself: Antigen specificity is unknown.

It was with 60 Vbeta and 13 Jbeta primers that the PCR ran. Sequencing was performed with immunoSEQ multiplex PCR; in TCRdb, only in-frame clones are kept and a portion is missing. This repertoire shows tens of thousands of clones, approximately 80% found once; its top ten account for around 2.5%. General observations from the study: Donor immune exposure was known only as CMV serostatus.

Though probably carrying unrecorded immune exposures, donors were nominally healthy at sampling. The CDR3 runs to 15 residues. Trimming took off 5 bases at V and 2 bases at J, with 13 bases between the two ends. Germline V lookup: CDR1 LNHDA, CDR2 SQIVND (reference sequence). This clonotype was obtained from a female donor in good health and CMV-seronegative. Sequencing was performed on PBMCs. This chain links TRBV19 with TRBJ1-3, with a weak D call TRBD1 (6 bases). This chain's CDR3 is CASSAQQGTGNTIYF. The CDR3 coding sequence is TGTGCCAGTAGTGCACAACAGGGAACTGGAAACACCATATATTTT.